What follows are 5 T cell receptor beta chains derived from one specimen sequenced in a study of T cell repertoires in cytomegalovirus infection. A single record per CDR3 protein comes from TCRdb applying MiXCR to the reads. The sample has approximately 500,000 distinct CDR3 sequences, around 30% seen once. What these receptors recognize is not known. The sequencing here drew on cultured PBMCs, taken from culture after CMV antigen stimulation. These TCRs come from a human donor in good health (CMV status not recorded). Some clones in this sample may be carry-over from other donors' samples.

V is TRBV19 and J is TRBJ1-6; unclear D gene. In germline, CDR1 is LNHDA, CDR2 SQIVND (reference sequence). The CDR3 extends over 15 amino acids. Trimming removed 6 bases at V and 8 bases at J, with 17 bases between. The CDR3 sequence: CASSLWRASDSPLHF. The CDR3, as DNA: TGTGCCAGTAGCCTTTGGCGGGCTTCGGATTCACCCCTCCACTTT.

This clonotype was counted between two and nine times. The chain carries TRBV7-2 and TRBJ2-1; 7 bases are shared with TRBD2. Per germline, CDR1 SGHTA and CDR2 FQGNSA. J was trimmed by 10 bases and V by 5 bases; bases with no gene match: 8. The CDR3 sequence is 13 residues long. CDR3 amino acids: CASSPQRDLEQFF. The CDR3 DNA reads TGTGCCAGCAGCCCCCAGCGGGATTTGGAGCAGTTCTTC.

This clonotype was recorded at least ten times. The rearrangement links TRBV6-5 to TRBJ2-1; D unresolved. CDR3 length equals 15 residues. V shed 0 bases and J shed 4 bases, with 10 bases lying between them. Germline V gives CDR1 MNHEY, CDR2 SVGAGI. The CDR3 DNA reads as TGTGCCAGCAGTTACTCATCGCCTTTGTACAATGAGCAGTTCTTC. This sequence encodes CASSYSSPLYNEQFF.

The chain links TRBV29-1 to TRBJ2-1; the D gene is possibly TRBD1 (6 bases). CDR1 is SQVTM, CDR2 ANQGSEA, per germline. CDR3 size: 13 residues. V was pared by 7 bases and J by 10 bases, with 20 bases between. Here the CDR3 DNA reads TGCAGCGGTGGGGCCAGGGGCCGCCTCGAGCAGTTCTTC. As protein: CSGGARGRLEQFF.

V gene TRBV7-9 combines with J gene TRBJ1-5; 8 bases map to TRBD1. Germline trimming cut 5 bases from V and 8 bases from J; bases unmatched to any gene: 8. The CDR3 contains 14 residues. Germline values: CDR1 SEHNR, CDR2 FQNEAQ (reference sequence). The chain's CDR3 is CASSARGREEPQHF. The CDR3 DNA reads as TGTGCCAGCAGCGCCAGGGGGCGCGAGGAGCCCCAGCATTTT.